At least ten counts were recorded for the clone carrying this T cell receptor (beta chain). These data originate in a study of T cells in Graves' hyperthyroidism and ophthalmopathy. Amplification of TCR beta CDR3 regions used RNA as the template. First-round RT-PCR targeting the TCR CDR3 was performed with the HTBI primer set. TCRdb redid the calling of the multiplex PCR reads with MiXCR, one entry per CDR3 protein. Of about 380,000 distinct CDR3 sequences listed, about a fifth are singletons. For ophthalmopathy patients, the Clinical Activity Score was at least 3 and the NOSPECS grade at least 4; duration was under 3 months. Those patients with uncontrolled infection, other autoimmune disease, pregnancy or lactation were excluded. Every diagnosis used clinical symptoms, serum thyroxine and TRAb, thyroid ultrasound and orbital computed tomography. Source material: blood. This sequence was found in a man between 18 and 29 years old with Graves' ophthalmopathy.

This CDR3 reads CASSLGWDGYTF. CDR3 bases: TGTGCCAGCAGTTTAGGGTGGGATGGCTACACCTTC. The V and J genes are TRBV28 and TRBJ1-2; D ambiguous. The CDR3 spans 12 residues. Trimming took off 2 bases at V and 6 bases at J, with 7 bases between the two ends. CDR1 and CDR2 from the germline V gene are MDHEN and SYDVKM.